Each of the 14 T cell receptor beta chains below was sequenced from the same sample in a study of shared clonotypes between healthy human individuals. TCRdb's copy holds only in-frame clones and misses some; the assay was immunoSEQ multiplex PCR. The sample comprises around 1.9 million clones, approximately 94% of which are singletons, and about 1.8% rests with the top ten. Positively selected for CCR7, the CD45RO-negative cells used as naive CD8 cells excluded terminally differentiated effector memory CD45RA+ cells. The material sequenced was naive CD8+ T cells from PBMCs. The receptor source for this set is a man aged 18 to 30 in good health. Some clones in this sample may be carry-over from other donors' samples.

The V call is TRBV6-5, the J call TRBJ2-5; 10 bases are a match to TRBD2. The last part of the DNA fits TRBJ2-7 better; the J call may be wrong. This CDR3 region has 15 residues. Per the germline V gene, CDR1 is MNHEY and CDR2 is SVGAGI. In DNA, the CDR3 is TGTGCCAGCAGTCAACTAGCGGGACAGCCCTACGAGCAGTACTTC. Residues: CASSQLAGQPYEQYF.

In its sample, this clone was seen once. The sample holds other DNA sequences that translate to the same CDR3. The chain couples TRBV27 to TRBJ2-7, with TRBD2 matching 11 bases. Per the germline V gene, CDR1 is MNHEY and CDR2 is SMNVEV (reference sequence). V lost 5 bases, J lost 3 bases, and 6 bases stayed unmatched. The CDR3 covers 15 residues. CDR3 sequence reads: CASSPSLAGGYEQYF. Here the CDR3 DNA reads TGTGCCAGCAGTCCTTCGCTAGCGGGAGGCTACGAGCAGTACTTC.

V and J are TRBV6-5 and TRBJ2-1; 11 bases match TRBD2. The CDR3 runs to 16 residues. The V and J ends lost 4 bases and 2 bases, in that order; junction bases with no gene match: 4. Germline lookup yields CDR1 MNHEY and CDR2 SVGAGI. The CDR3 bases are TGTGCCAGCAGTTCACGACTAGCGGGGCCCTACAATGAGCAGTTCTTC. Translated: CASSSRLAGPYNEQFF.

The chain is built from TRBV9 and TRBJ2-3, with TRBD2 as a possible D gene (7 bases). Germline values: CDR1 SGDLS, CDR2 YYNGEE. Trimming removed 4 bases from V and 0 bases from J, with 18 bases in between. This CDR3 region has 17 residues. In DNA, the CDR3 is TGTGCCAGCAGCACCGGGACTATCAGGGGCAGCACAGATACGCAGTATTTT. This gives the protein CASSTGTIRGSTDTQYF.

The rearrangement links TRBV27 to TRBJ2-1; 12 bases are shared with TRBD1. This CDR3 is 18 amino acids long. V was pared by 6 bases and J by 6 bases, with 15 bases of the junction left unmatched. Looked up from germline, CDR1 is MNHEY and CDR2 is SMNVEV (reference sequence). CDR3 sequence: CASRLLIPPGQGANEQFF. The CDR3 coding sequence is TGTGCCAGCAGACTCCTAATACCTCCGGGACAGGGGGCCAATGAGCAGTTCTTC.

The chain recombines TRBV7-3 with TRBJ2-3; 8 bases line up with TRBD1. CDR3 size: 13 residues. Germline V gives CDR1 SGHTA, CDR2 FQGTGA. V lost 4 bases, J lost 5 bases, and 2 bases stayed unmatched. The CDR3 region is CASSSDRGDTQYF. DNA of the CDR3: TGTGCCAGCAGCTCCGACAGGGGAGATACGCAGTATTTT.

The chain employs TRBV5-1 and TRBJ1-1, with TRBD1 as a possible D gene (6 bases). V lost 0 bases to trimming and J lost 3 bases, with 12 bases between them. The CDR3 length is 15 residues. CDR1 is SGHRS, CDR2 YFSETQ, per germline. This CDR3 is CASSLATGDYTEAFF. DNA of the CDR3: TGCGCCAGCAGCTTGGCGACAGGCGATTACACTGAAGCTTTCTTT. The full variable domain, its missing parts supplied by reference TRBV5-1 and TRBJ1-1, is KAGVTQTPRYLIKTRGQQVTLSCSPISGHRSVSWYQQTPGQGLQFLFEYFSETQRNKGNFPGRFSGRQFSNSRSEMNVSTLELGDSALYLCASSLATGDYTEAFFGQGTRLTVV.

This chain uses TRBV2 with TRBJ2-5, with 12 nucleotides matching TRBD1. The V and J ends lost 4 bases and 7 bases, in that order; junction bases with no gene match: 10. Germline V gives CDR1 SNHLY, CDR2 FYNNEI. The CDR3 loop spans 16 amino acids. CDR3 bases: TGTGCCAGCAGTGGCCCGGGACAGGGGGCTCTGGGGACCCAGTACTTC. It specifies CASSGPGQGALGTQYF.

This rearrangement joins TRBV10-3 to TRBJ2-7, with 14 bases fitting TRBD2. The CDR3 sequence is 15 residues long. V shed 2 bases and J 12 bases; nucleotides not matched to a gene: 9. Germline V gives CDR1 ENHRY, CDR2 SYGVKD. The CDR3: CAISEMGLAGDFPYF. The CDR3 DNA reads as TGTGCCATCAGTGAGATGGGACTAGCGGGAGACTTTCCGTACTTC.

The chain combines TRBV9 with TRBJ1-5, with D possibly being TRBD1 (6 bases). The germline gives CDR1 SGDLS, CDR2 YYNGEE. V lost 3 bases to trimming and J lost 0 bases, with 16 bases between them. The CDR3 loop spans 17 amino acids. DNA for the CDR3: TGTGCCAGCAGCGCAGACGACAGGATTTATAGCAATCAGCCCCAGCATTTT. Translation gives CASSADDRIYSNQPQHF.

V is TRBV7-6 and J is TRBJ2-7; TRBD2 aligns across 7 bases. The trim removed 1 base at V and 2 bases at J, leaving 5 bases unmatched. From germline, CDR1 is SGHVS and CDR2 FNYEAQ. This CDR3 has 15 residues. CDR3 in DNA: TGTGCCAGCAGCTTAGGGGCGGGGGAAACCTACGAGCAGTACTTC. As protein: CASSLGAGETYEQYF. Full variable domain (rest looked up from reference TRBV7-6 and TRBJ2-7): GAGVSQSPRYKVTKRGQDVALRCDPISGHVSLYWYRQALGQGPEFLTYFNYEAQQDKSGLPNDRFSAERPEGSISTLTIQRTEQRDSAMYRCASSLGAGETYEQYFGPGTRLTVT.

The V call is TRBV14, the J call TRBJ1-2, with unresolved D. The germline V gene has CDR1 SGHDN and CDR2 FVKESK. This CDR3 region has 13 residues. With 0 bases removed from V and 2 bases from J, the gap between germline ends came to 4 bases. The CDR3 DNA reads TGTGCCAGCAGCCAAGATGCCAACTATGGCTACACCTTC. It translates to CASSQDANYGYTF.

A note on this clone: Other DNA sequences in the sample encode the same CDR3. This chain connects TRBV28 to TRBJ1-1, with a tentative D call TRBD1 (5 bases). From germline, CDR1 is MDHEN and CDR2 SYDVKM. V was shortened by 3 bases and J by 0 bases, with 5 bases between the two germline ends. The CDR3 runs to 13 residues. Written as DNA, the CDR3 is TGTGCCAGCAGTTTGGGGGTGAACACTGAAGCTTTCTTT. Translated, it gives CASSLGVNTEAFF.

The rearrangement uses TRBV27 and TRBJ2-2; tentative D call: TRBD1 (6 bases). The CDR3 contains 15 residues. Per the germline V gene, CDR1 is MNHEY and CDR2 is SMNVEV (reference sequence). Deletions cut 2 bases from V and 3 bases from J, with 10 bases between. CDR3 sequence: CASSLTKGDTGELFF. CDR3 DNA: TGTGCCAGCAGTTTAACTAAGGGGGACACCGGGGAGCTGTTTTTT.